The clone carrying this TCR beta chain was observed a handful of times. What it binds is not known. CDR1 is KGHSH, CDR2 LQKENI, per germline. J lost 4 bases, V lost 0 bases, and 3 bases had no gene match. There are 15 residues in the CDR3. The sample belongs to a study of cytomegalovirus exposure and HLA in healthy donors. Turning to the study itself: Roughly 77 million unique TCRs from HLA-typed donors made up an early data release.

PCR involved 60 Vbeta and 13 Jbeta primers. TCRdb keeps only in-frame clones here, not all; method: immunoSEQ multiplex PCR. The sample comprises 130,000 to 150,000 clones, around four fifths of which are singletons, and 2.5% rests with the top ten. Study observations and caveats: In a later analysis, TCR association rates varied by HLA locus: DRB1 most, HLA-C fewest. Presence/absence analyses assumed roughly uniform sequencing depth across donors.

The donors (healthy individuals) were bone marrow donors. The clonotype was recovered from a boy between 2 and 10 years old in good health and CMV-seronegative. The chain joins TRBV18 to TRBJ2-1; 7 nucleotides agree with TRBD2. The sequenced sample consisted of PBMCs. CDR3 loop: CASSPPTSEYNEQFF. The CDR3 DNA follows: TGTGCCAGCTCACCACCTACTAGCGAATACAATGAGCAGTTCTTC. Looking up the rest from reference TRBV18 and TRBJ2-1 gives the full variable domain: NAGVMQNPRHLVRRRGQEARLRCSPMKGHSHVYWYRQLPEEGLKFMVYLQKENIIDESGMPKERFSAEFPKEGPSILRIQQVVRGDSAAYFCASSPPTSEYNEQFFGPGTRLTVL.